Sequencing of this T cell receptor beta chain was carried out in a study of cytomegalovirus exposure and HLA in healthy donors. Study conclusions and caveats: The study recorded 150 to 200 TCR beta chains that were cytomegalovirus-associated.

13 Jbeta primers and 60 Vbeta primers were used for the PCR. Repertoires were generated with immunoSEQ multiplex PCR, while TCRdb's copy carries only in-frame clones and drops some. This table has 55,000 to 65,000 clones, 75% to 85% appearing once. CDR3 length: 15 amino acids. Germline loops: CDR1 MGHRA, CDR2 YSYEKL. V was clipped by 1 base and J by 4 bases, with 13 bases between them. Of note for this clone: Its matching antigen is unknown.

The chain has TRBV4-1 and TRBJ1-2, with a weak D call TRBD1 (6 bases). Sequenced sample: PBMCs. The receptor was derived from a male donor in good health and CMV-seronegative. The CDR3 is CASSQAPGESYGYTF. CDR3 nucleotides: TGCGCCAGCAGCCAAGCTCCAGGGGAAAGCTATGGCTACACCTTC.